This TCR beta chain was sequenced during a study of blood T cell repertoires in COVID-19. As for the study in general: Samples taken during acute and convalescent COVID-19 were collected in the United States, Italy and Spain. T cells, B-cell-depleted T cells, or PBMCs provided the cDNA or gDNA that served as material.

A single count supports this clone. V gave up 4 bases and J gave up 7 bases, with 20 bases separating them. The CDR3 loop spans 17 amino acids. Germline loops: CDR1 SGHVS, CDR2 FQNEAQ. In the original processing: The authors estimated nucleated cell counts from reference gene primer amplification. Assay used: immunoSEQ multiplex PCR; TCRdb lists only in-frame clones, some missing. The DNA gave D and trimming, while V, J and clone size come from that table. This sample carries roughly 200,000 clones, more than 75% of them seen once, and the ten largest clones take 8.6%. The chain links TRBV7-8 to TRBJ1-6, with a possible D match to TRBD1 (6 bases). The sample comprised peripheral blood. The sequence was collected from a woman aged 45 to 65 with active or convalescent COVID-19. The CDR3 DNA reads TGTGCCAGCAGCTCCAGAAGCCAGGGGTCGGGAAATTCACCCCTCCACTTT. Translating it yields CASSSRSQGSGNSPLHF.